A selection of T cell receptor beta chains follows, all from one sample in a study of T-cell memory formation after mild COVID-19. TCRdb ran MiXCR on the 5' RACE reads and lists one entry per CDR3 protein. The sample has around 7,200 distinct CDR3 sequences, around 32% seen once. The sample taken for sequencing was PBMCs or a T cell subset sorted from them (not recorded which). These receptors originate from an adult woman who had mild COVID-19 (a few samples of this study predate the infection). Cell type and time point are not known. The CDR3 runs from the conserved cysteine through the conserved F or W. The order of the fields is D gene, clone size, J gene, V gene, CDR3 protein, CDR3 DNA. A D gene is named only where the DNA matches it firmly. Only part of the rows carry a size: once, few, many, or a class if the clone is expanded.

d_gene: TRBD2
abundance: medium-sized
j_gene: TRBJ2-2
v_gene: TRBV24-1
CDR3aa: CATSRTSGTLLNTGELFF
CDR3nt: TGTGCCACCAGTCGGACTAGCGGGACCCTTTTGAACACCGGGGAGCTGTTTTTT

d_gene: .
abundance: many
j_gene: TRBJ2-1
v_gene: TRBV24-1
CDR3aa: CATSGKKYNEQFF
CDR3nt: TGTGCCACCAGTGGTAAGAAGTACAATGAGCAGTTCTTC

d_gene: .
abundance: many
j_gene: TRBJ1-5
v_gene: TRBV29-1
CDR3aa: CSARQGDNQPQHF
CDR3nt: TGCAGCGCCCGCCAGGGAGACAATCAGCCCCAGCATTTT

d_gene: .
abundance: .
j_gene: TRBJ2-7
v_gene: TRBV3-1
CDR3aa: CASSQDPPGGDYEQYF
CDR3nt: TGTGCCAGCAGCCAAGATCCCCCCGGTGGGGACTACGAGCAGTACTTC

d_gene: TRBD2
abundance: .
j_gene: TRBJ2-5
v_gene: TRBV18
CDR3aa: CASSPYGTSGRRQETQYF
CDR3nt: TGTGCCAGCTCACCATACGGTACTAGCGGGAGGCGCCAAGAGACCCAGTACTTC

d_gene: .
abundance: medium-sized
j_gene: TRBJ2-1
v_gene: TRBV7-6
CDR3aa: CASSLGGHGLDSYNEQFF
CDR3nt: TGTGCCAGCAGCTTAGGAGGACATGGGCTCGACTCCTACAATGAGCAGTTCTTC

d_gene: TRBD2
abundance: many
j_gene: TRBJ2-3
v_gene: TRBV12-3/TRBV12-4
CDR3aa: CASSFRLASYPSTDTQYF
CDR3nt: TGTGCCAGCAGTTTTAGACTAGCGTCGTATCCGTCGACAGATACGCAGTATTTT

d_gene: .
abundance: many
j_gene: TRBJ1-1
v_gene: TRBV30
CDR3aa: CAWNLGTEAFF
CDR3nt: TGTGCCTGGAACCTGGGGACTGAAGCTTTCTTT

d_gene: .
abundance: many
j_gene: TRBJ2-1
v_gene: TRBV9
CDR3aa: CASSRDSAPHEQFF
CDR3nt: TGTGCCAGCTCCCGGGACTCAGCTCCCCATGAGCAGTTCTTC

d_gene: TRBD2
abundance: medium-sized
j_gene: TRBJ2-2
v_gene: TRBV29-1
CDR3aa: CSVEDRRLAGSGELFF
CDR3nt: TGCAGCGTTGAAGATCGACGACTAGCGGGTTCCGGGGAGCTGTTTTTT

d_gene: .
abundance: many
j_gene: TRBJ1-1
v_gene: TRBV19
CDR3aa: CASSMEGGNTEAFF
CDR3nt: TGTGCCAGTAGTATGGAGGGGGGCAACACTGAAGCTTTCTTT

d_gene: .
abundance: many
j_gene: TRBJ1-2
v_gene: TRBV10-3
CDR3aa: CAINQGIAYGYTF
CDR3nt: TGTGCCATCAACCAGGGGATAGCATATGGCTACACCTTC

d_gene: .
abundance: many
j_gene: TRBJ2-7
v_gene: TRBV30
CDR3aa: CAWSDGPGPPLYEQYF
CDR3nt: TGTGCCTGGAGTGATGGCCCGGGACCTCCCCTCTACGAGCAGTACTTC

d_gene: TRBD2
abundance: many
j_gene: TRBJ2-7
v_gene: TRBV9
CDR3aa: CASSYSGNPSYEQYF
CDR3nt: TGTGCCAGCAGCTATAGCGGGAACCCCTCCTACGAGCAGTACTTC

d_gene: .
abundance: many
j_gene: TRBJ1-5
v_gene: TRBV11-2
CDR3aa: CASRGGGSNQPQHF
CDR3nt: TGTGCCAGCAGGGGTGGGGGGAGCAATCAGCCCCAGCATTTT

d_gene: .
abundance: medium-sized
j_gene: TRBJ1-2
v_gene: TRBV7-9
CDR3aa: CASSPPGYNYGYTF
CDR3nt: TGTGCCAGCAGCCCTCCGGGCTATAACTATGGCTACACCTTC

d_gene: .
abundance: .
j_gene: TRBJ2-7
v_gene: TRBV2
CDR3aa: CASSEGGGQTYEQYF
CDR3nt: TGTGCCAGCAGTGAAGGAGGGGGGCAAACTTACGAGCAGTACTTC

d_gene: .
abundance: once
j_gene: TRBJ2-7
v_gene: TRBV18
CDR3aa: CASSEGATSYEQYF
CDR3nt: TGTGCCAGCTCAGAAGGAGCCACTTCCTACGAGCAGTACTTC

d_gene: .
abundance: many
j_gene: TRBJ1-5
v_gene: TRBV5-5
CDR3aa: CASSYRDGNQPQHF
CDR3nt: TGTGCCAGCAGCTACCGGGACGGAAATCAGCCCCAGCATTTT

d_gene: .
abundance: .
j_gene: TRBJ2-5
v_gene: TRBV7-2
CDR3aa: CASSLGLQETQYF
CDR3nt: TGTGCCAGCAGCTTAGGACTGCAAGAGACCCAGTACTTC

d_gene: .
abundance: many
j_gene: TRBJ1-2
v_gene: TRBV27
CDR3aa: CASSPTPNYGYTF
CDR3nt: TGTGCCAGCAGTCCGACACCTAACTATGGCTACACCTTC

d_gene: TRBD2
abundance: many
j_gene: TRBJ2-7
v_gene: TRBV7-9
CDR3aa: CASSSRSGRTSYEQYF
CDR3nt: TGTGCCAGCAGCTCCCGTAGCGGGAGGACATCCTACGAGCAGTACTTC

d_gene: .
abundance: medium-sized
j_gene: TRBJ1-4
v_gene: TRBV29-1
CDR3aa: CSVHGTSNEKLFF
CDR3nt: TGCAGCGTTCACGGGACCTCAAATGAAAAACTGTTTTTT

d_gene: TRBD1
abundance: many
j_gene: TRBJ1-5
v_gene: TRBV12-3/TRBV12-4
CDR3aa: CASSPRDSSNQPQHF
CDR3nt: TGTGCCAGCAGTCCCCGGGACAGTAGCAATCAGCCCCAGCATTTT

d_gene: .
abundance: medium-sized
j_gene: TRBJ1-2
v_gene: TRBV29-1
CDR3aa: CSVGQGANYGYTF
CDR3nt: TGCAGCGTTGGGCAGGGAGCTAACTATGGCTACACCTTC

d_gene: .
abundance: many
j_gene: TRBJ2-7
v_gene: TRBV6-1
CDR3aa: CASSVGGPEQYF
CDR3nt: TGTGCCAGCAGTGTAGGCGGGCCCGAGCAGTACTTC

d_gene: TRBD1
abundance: .
j_gene: TRBJ2-3
v_gene: TRBV29-1
CDR3aa: CSVASTGATTDTQYF
CDR3nt: TGCAGCGTTGCGTCGACAGGGGCGACCACAGATACGCAGTATTTT

d_gene: TRBD1
abundance: .
j_gene: TRBJ2-3
v_gene: TRBV30
CDR3aa: CAWEPGQGTDTQYF
CDR3nt: TGTGCCTGGGAGCCGGGACAGGGCACAGATACGCAGTATTTT

d_gene: .
abundance: .
j_gene: TRBJ2-7
v_gene: TRBV20-1
CDR3aa: CSLLSSYEQYF
CDR3nt: TGCAGCCTCCTGAGCTCCTACGAGCAGTACTTC

d_gene: TRBD2
abundance: medium-sized
j_gene: TRBJ2-3
v_gene: TRBV15
CDR3aa: CATTAGGLGTQYF
CDR3nt: TGTGCCACCACGGCGGGGGGGCTGGGTACGCAGTATTTT

d_gene: .
abundance: medium-sized
j_gene: TRBJ1-2
v_gene: TRBV6-5
CDR3aa: CASSPGTVYGYTF
CDR3nt: TGTGCCAGCAGTCCGGGGACGGTCTATGGCTACACCTTC

d_gene: TRBD1
abundance: .
j_gene: TRBJ1-4
v_gene: TRBV5-5
CDR3aa: CASSRGTALSNEKLFF
CDR3nt: TGTGCCAGCAGCCGCGGGACAGCACTAAGTAATGAAAAACTGTTTTTT

d_gene: .
abundance: medium-sized
j_gene: TRBJ2-1
v_gene: TRBV5-1
CDR3aa: CASKSSGSSYNEQFF
CDR3nt: TGCGCCAGCAAGAGTTCCGGAAGCTCCTACAATGAGCAGTTCTTC

d_gene: .
abundance: many
j_gene: TRBJ2-1
v_gene: TRBV3-1
CDR3aa: CASSHVGGNEQFF
CDR3nt: TGTGCCAGCAGCCATGTAGGGGGGAATGAGCAGTTCTTC

d_gene: TRBD1
abundance: medium-sized
j_gene: TRBJ2-7
v_gene: TRBV18
CDR3aa: CASSLGDRGQEQYF
CDR3nt: TGTGCCAGCTCCCTGGGGGACAGGGGGCAAGAGCAGTACTTC

d_gene: .
abundance: many
j_gene: TRBJ2-7
v_gene: TRBV19
CDR3aa: CASSIVLARYEQYF
CDR3nt: TGTGCCAGTAGTATAGTCCTAGCGAGATACGAGCAGTACTTC

d_gene: .
abundance: many
j_gene: TRBJ1-2
v_gene: TRBV2
CDR3aa: CASSEALGRLSGYTF
CDR3nt: TGTGCCAGCAGTGAAGCGCTCGGCAGGCTATCGGGCTACACCTTC

d_gene: .
abundance: .
j_gene: TRBJ2-7
v_gene: TRBV7-9
CDR3aa: CASSSNEVPSYEQYF
CDR3nt: TGTGCCAGCAGCTCTAATGAAGTCCCTTCCTACGAGCAGTACTTC

d_gene: .
abundance: .
j_gene: TRBJ2-3
v_gene: TRBV29-1
CDR3aa: CSVEMTDTQYF
CDR3nt: TGCAGCGTTGAGATGACAGATACGCAGTATTTT

d_gene: TRBD1
abundance: once
j_gene: TRBJ1-1
v_gene: TRBV11-2
CDR3aa: CASSRWTGANTEAFF
CDR3nt: TGTGCCAGCAGCCGTTGGACAGGGGCGAACACTGAAGCTTTCTTT

d_gene: .
abundance: medium-sized
j_gene: TRBJ1-2
v_gene: TRBV5-1
CDR3aa: CASSLGTEFLYGYTF
CDR3nt: TGCGCCAGCAGCTTGGGGACAGAGTTCCTCTATGGCTACACCTTC

d_gene: .
abundance: many
j_gene: TRBJ1-6
v_gene: TRBV7-9
CDR3aa: CASSLAKVLGSPLHF
CDR3nt: TGTGCCAGCAGCTTAGCGAAGGTTCTAGGGTCACCCCTCCACTTT

d_gene: TRBD1
abundance: medium-sized
j_gene: TRBJ2-7
v_gene: TRBV15
CDR3aa: CATSGGQGRTYEQYF
CDR3nt: TGTGCCACCAGCGGAGGACAGGGCCGTACGTACGAGCAGTACTTC

d_gene: TRBD2
abundance: .
j_gene: TRBJ2-3
v_gene: TRBV4-2
CDR3aa: CASSQALAGGTDTQYF
CDR3nt: TGTGCCAGCAGCCAAGCACTAGCGGGGGGTACAGATACGCAGTATTTT

d_gene: .
abundance: many
j_gene: TRBJ2-7
v_gene: TRBV11-2
CDR3aa: CASSLDQVYEQYF
CDR3nt: TGTGCCAGCAGCTTAGATCAAGTCTACGAGCAGTACTTC

d_gene: TRBD1
abundance: many
j_gene: TRBJ1-4
v_gene: TRBV2
CDR3aa: CASRAGQEKNEKLFF
CDR3nt: TGTGCCAGCAGGGCTGGACAGGAGAAGAATGAAAAACTGTTTTTT

d_gene: TRBD2
abundance: many
j_gene: TRBJ2-1
v_gene: TRBV7-6
CDR3aa: CASSLPGTSGSPIHLDEQFF
CDR3nt: TGTGCCAGCAGCCTACCGGGGACTAGCGGGAGCCCAATCCACTTGGATGAGCAGTTCTTC

d_gene: TRBD2
abundance: many
j_gene: TRBJ2-7
v_gene: TRBV18
CDR3aa: CASSGGRDEQYF
CDR3nt: TGTGCCAGCTCAGGAGGGAGGGACGAGCAGTACTTC

d_gene: .
abundance: medium-sized
j_gene: TRBJ2-5
v_gene: TRBV5-1
CDR3aa: CASSLGSGQETQYF
CDR3nt: TGCGCCAGCAGCTTGGGCAGCGGACAAGAGACCCAGTACTTC

d_gene: TRBD1
abundance: .
j_gene: TRBJ2-7
v_gene: TRBV6-1
CDR3aa: CASRPDRGTLYEQYF
CDR3nt: TGTGCCAGCAGACCTGACAGGGGCACCCTTTACGAGCAGTACTTC

d_gene: .
abundance: many
j_gene: TRBJ1-1
v_gene: TRBV12-3/TRBV12-4
CDR3aa: CASSLESMNTEAFF
CDR3nt: TGTGCCAGCAGTTTAGAATCGATGAACACTGAAGCTTTCTTT

d_gene: .
abundance: many
j_gene: TRBJ1-3
v_gene: TRBV9
CDR3aa: CASSVYDSGNTIYF
CDR3nt: TGTGCCAGCAGCGTTTACGACAGTGGAAACACCATATATTTT

d_gene: TRBD1
abundance: once
j_gene: TRBJ2-7
v_gene: TRBV2
CDR3aa: CASSPPGQRAYEQYF
CDR3nt: TGTGCCAGCAGTCCTCCGGGACAGAGAGCCTACGAGCAGTACTTC

d_gene: .
abundance: many
j_gene: TRBJ1-1
v_gene: TRBV2
CDR3aa: CASRPDSAYPDF
CDR3nt: TGTGCCAGCAGACCGGACAGCGCTTACCCCGACTTT

d_gene: TRBD1
abundance: once
j_gene: TRBJ2-1
v_gene: TRBV29-1
CDR3aa: CSVGTGFNEQFF
CDR3nt: TGCAGCGTGGGGACAGGTTTCAATGAGCAGTTCTTC